This T cell receptor (beta chain) originates from a study of T cells in Graves' hyperthyroidism and ophthalmopathy. The sample holds many counts of this clonotype. Its antigen is currently unknown. RNA transcripts yielded amplified TCR beta CDR3 regions. The HTBI primer set drove a first-round RT-PCR of the TCR CDR3. TCRdb passed the multiplex PCR reads through MiXCR, listing each CDR3 protein once. Of about 510,000 distinct CDR3 sequences in the sample, 35% to 50% were seen once. V lost 3 bases to trimming and J lost 6 bases, with 24 bases between them. This CDR3 spans 17 amino acids. Germline V gives CDR1 SGHKS, CDR2 YYEKEE (reference sequence). Study-wide points: Ophthalmopathy stood apart from stable hyperthyroidism in a 13 V-J model. Ophthalmopathy, as predicted by the model, came a median roughly 6.5 months after the prediction.

Thyroid ultrasound, orbital computed tomography, clinical symptoms, and serum thyroxine and TRAb underpinned diagnoses. This rearrangement joins TRBV5-5 to TRBJ1-1; TRBD1 might be the D (5 bases). The sample comprised peripheral blood or thyroid tissue (not recorded which). The TCR was taken from an adult woman with Graves' disease, either hyperthyroidism or ophthalmopathy (not recorded which). The CDR3 DNA reads TGTGCCAGCAGCTGGGGCGGGAGGGGCGCTGGAATGGCTGAAGCTTTCTTT. Residues: CASSWGGRGAGMAEAFF.